Below are 31 T cell receptor beta chains sequenced from a single sample in a study of identifying expanded T cells in peripheral blood. The assay was immunoSEQ multiplex PCR, and TCRdb's table has in-frame clones only and misses some. Of tens of thousands of clones listed, about nine tenths are singletons. The specimen sequenced was blood. The receptors stem from a person aged 18-70 years in good health.

The chain employs TRBV6-5 and TRBJ2-1; D not resolved. Trimming left V 0 bases short and J 4 bases short, with 7 bases between. CDR1 MNHEY and CDR2 SVGAGI come from the germline V gene. The CDR3 sequence is 14 residues long. CDR3 in DNA: TGTGCCAGCAGTTACTCGGACGGTTACAATGAGCAGTTCTTC. It specifies CASSYSDGYNEQFF.

The chain carries TRBV10-1 and TRBJ2-1, with TRBD1 matching over 11 bases. The CDR3 consists of 12 residues. The J segment lost 12 bases and the V segment lost 10 bases, leaving 8 bases of the junction unmatched. The V gene's germline CDR1 is WNHNN and CDR2 SYGVQD (reference sequence). CDR3 amino acids: CATGQGAIGQFF. The CDR3 DNA reads TGCGCCACCGGACAGGGGGCAATTGGGCAGTTCTTC.

The chain couples TRBV6-5 to TRBJ2-3; D remains unclear. Trimming cost V 2 bases and J 3 bases, with 15 bases left between them. Germline assignment: CDR1 MNHEY and CDR2 SVGAGI. This CDR3 has 16 amino acids. CDR3 bases: TGTGCCAGCAGTTACCAGGCAGGCATTCCTACAGATACGCAGTATTTT. This translates into CASSYQAGIPTDTQYF.

V and J are TRBV5-1 and TRBJ2-3; the D is unclear. The CDR3 has 18 residues. The germline V gene encodes CDR1 SGHRS and CDR2 YFSETQ. Deletions cut 0 bases from V and 0 bases from J, with 17 bases between. CDR3 region: CASSLGLQLLSSTDTQYF. The CDR3 DNA reads TGCGCCAGCAGCTTGGGCCTTCAGCTTTTATCTAGCACAGATACGCAGTATTTT.

V usage is TRBV19 and J usage is TRBJ2-7; D possibly matches TRBD1 or TRBD2 (6 bases each). V dropped 2 bases and J dropped 4 bases, with 12 bases sitting between them. This CDR3 region has 14 residues. CDR1 and CDR2 (germline): LNHDA, SQIVND (reference sequence). Here the CDR3 reads CASSITKGGYEQYF. The CDR3 DNA is TGTGCCAGTAGTATAACGAAGGGGGGATACGAGCAGTACTTC.

The CDR3 is CASSIGGAGDTQYF. The DNA for the CDR3 is TGTGCCAGTAGTATAGGGGGGGCCGGAGATACGCAGTATTTT. V gene TRBV19 combines with J gene TRBJ2-3; D is tentatively TRBD1 or TRBD2 (6 bases each). V dropped 1 base and J dropped 5 bases, with 10 bases sitting between them. Per the germline V gene, CDR1 is LNHDA and CDR2 is SQIVND (reference sequence). The CDR3 extends over 14 amino acids.

Only one count was recorded for this clone. The rearrangement uses TRBV19 and TRBJ2-7, with 8 positions matching TRBD1. CDR3 size: 15 residues. Losses at the gene ends were 1 base for V and 2 bases for J; bases not matched to a gene: 4. Germline lookup yields CDR1 LNHDA and CDR2 SQIVND (reference sequence). The CDR3 bases are TGTGCCAGTAGTATAGCGGGACAGGAAACCTACGAGCAGTACTTC. It translates to CASSIAGQETYEQYF.

This chain links TRBV6-6 with TRBJ2-3; D is ambiguous. The CDR3 has 13 residues. CDR1 and CDR2 from the germline V gene are MNHNY and SVGAGI (reference sequence). With 2 bases removed from V and 4 bases from J, the gap between germline ends came to 7 bases. The CDR3 DNA sequence: TGTGCCAGCAGTTACCGCCAGGCAGATACGCAGTATTTT. The encoded protein is CASSYRQADTQYF.

The chain employs TRBV2 and TRBJ2-7, with 9 positions matching TRBD1. V gave up 0 bases and J gave up 5 bases; unmatched junction bases: 14. The CDR3 loop spans 18 amino acids. Per the germline V gene, CDR1 is SNHLY and CDR2 is FYNNEI. DNA for the CDR3: TGTGCCAGCAGTGAAGCGCTTATCTTCGGGACAGGGAAACACGAGCAGTACTTC. It translates to CASSEALIFGTGKHEQYF.

V usage is TRBV6-5 and J usage is TRBJ2-7; the match to TRBD1 covers 10 bases. Unmatched junction bases numbered 4, after V lost 6 bases and J lost 2 bases. The CDR3 consists of 14 residues. Germline assignment: CDR1 MNHEY and CDR2 SVGAGI. The CDR3 coding sequence is TGTGCCAGCAGATCGACAGGGGGCACCTACGAGCAGTACTTC. This sequence encodes CASRSTGGTYEQYF.

The CDR3 reads CASSLWAGTQGRAGEQYF. The CDR3 region has the DNA TGTGCCAGCAGTTTATGGGCCGGGACTCAGGGGCGGGCGGGGGAGCAGTACTTC. The chain is built from TRBV28 and TRBJ2-7; D is perhaps TRBD1 or TRBD2 (6 bases each). Looked up from germline, CDR1 is MDHEN and CDR2 is SYDVKM. Trimming took off 0 bases at V and 7 bases at J, with 25 bases between the two ends. The CDR3 extends over 18 amino acids.

The gene calls are TRBV6-1 and TRBJ1-5; perhaps TRBD1 as D (5 bases). Trimming shortened V by 6 bases and J by 6 bases, and 9 bases separated the two germline ends. This CDR3 region has 12 residues. The V gene's germline CDR1 is MNHNS and CDR2 SASEGT. In DNA, the CDR3 is TGTGCCAGCAGCGGGGACTCTCAGCCCCAGCATTTT. Residues: CASSGDSQPQHF.

This sequence joins TRBV18 and TRBJ2-7, with D uncertain. Per the germline V gene, CDR1 is KGHSH and CDR2 is LQKENI. V lost 3 bases and J 5 bases, leaving 11 bases between the germline ends. This CDR3 region has 13 residues. The DNA of the CDR3 is TGTGCCAGCTCACCCCCCGTTGGCGACGAGCAGTACTTC. Protein product: CASSPPVGDEQYF.

The J gene is TRBJ2-3, the V gene TRBV5-4, with 13 bases aligning to TRBD2. Per germline, CDR1 SGHNT and CDR2 YYREEE (reference sequence). The CDR3 length is 17 residues. J gave up 4 bases and V 3 bases, and 8 bases lay outside the gene matches. The CDR3 DNA sequence: TGTGCCAGCAGCTCCTCCTCCGGGACTAGCGGGGCAGATACGCAGTATTTT. Its translation is CASSSSSGTSGADTQYF. Together with reference TRBV5-4 and TRBJ2-3, the CDR3 gives the full variable domain: ETGVTQSPTHLIKTRGQQVTLRCSSQSGHNTVSWYQQALGQGPQFIFQYYREEENGRGNFPPRFSGLQFPNYSSELNVNALELDDSALYLCASSSSSGTSGADTQYFGPGTRLTVL.

The chain is built from TRBV11-2 and TRBJ2-3; D perhaps matches TRBD1 (6 bases). V was cut by 0 bases and J by 3 bases, with 10 bases left in between. The CDR3 has 15 amino acids. The germline gives CDR1 SGHAT, CDR2 FQNNGV. The CDR3 sequence is CASSLEWTDTDTQYF. For the CDR3, the DNA is TGTGCCAGCAGCTTAGAATGGACAGATACAGATACGCAGTATTTT.

The CDR3 DNA reads as TGTGCCAGCAGCCCCCCGGGACAGGGGAACACTGAAGCTTTCTTT. It translates to CASSPPGQGNTEAFF. This chain uses TRBV9 with TRBJ1-1, with 9 bases identical to TRBD1. Germline CDR1 is SGDLS and CDR2 is YYNGEE. This CDR3 comprises 15 residues. V lost 4 bases to trimming and J lost 1 base; unmatched junction nucleotides: 5.

V usage is TRBV2 and J usage is TRBJ2-1; 9 bases match TRBD1. Germline V gene sequence: CDR1 SNHLY, CDR2 FYNNEI. The CDR3 has 15 residues. The junction had 5 bases not matched to a gene; V was cut back by 6 bases and J by 2 bases. The CDR3 reads CASRAGQGTYNEQFF. In nucleotides, the CDR3 is TGTGCCAGCAGAGCCGGACAGGGGACCTACAATGAGCAGTTCTTC.

V usage is TRBV29-1 and J usage is TRBJ2-7; D possibly uses TRBD1 or TRBD2 (5 bases each). The CDR3 loop spans 12 amino acids. The germline CDR1 and CDR2 sequences are SQVTM and ANQGSEA. V lost 5 bases and J 4 bases, leaving 12 bases between the germline ends. The CDR3 is CSVKQGEYEQYF. The DNA for the CDR3 is TGCAGCGTTAAGCAGGGAGAGTACGAGCAGTACTTC.

The chain recombines TRBV19 with TRBJ2-1, with 12 positions matching TRBD2. V was clipped by 6 bases and J by 9 bases; unmatched bases: 9. The CDR3 has 15 amino acids. Germline CDR1 LNHDA, CDR2 SQIVND (reference sequence). CDR3 residues: CASSPTSGRFGEQFF. In DNA form, the CDR3 reads TGTGCCAGTAGCCCTACTAGCGGGAGGTTCGGTGAGCAGTTCTTC.

This rearrangement joins TRBV11-2 to TRBJ2-1; perhaps TRBD2 as D (6 bases). The CDR3 totals 12 residues. Germline V gene data show CDR1 as SGHAT and CDR2 as FQNNGV. Trimming stripped 1 base from V and 10 bases from J, with 8 bases between. CDR3 nucleotides: TGTGCCAGCAGCTTAGTGGAGGGCGAGCAGTTCTTC. Translated: CASSLVEGEQFF.

The gene calls are TRBV7-9 and TRBJ2-6; possibly TRBD1 for D (5 bases). V lost 5 bases and J lost 1, with 9 bases in between. CDR3 length: 15 amino acids. Germline values: CDR1 SEHNR, CDR2 FQNEAQ (reference sequence). The CDR3 nucleotides read TGTGCCAGCAGCGCAGGGTTATCTGGGGCCAACGTCCTGACTTTC. Translation gives CASSAGLSGANVLTF. Together with reference TRBV7-9 and TRBJ2-6, the CDR3 gives the full variable domain: DTGVSQNPRHKITKRGQNVTFRCDPISEHNRLYWYRQTLGQGPEFLTYFQNEAQLEKSRLLSDRFSAERPKGSFSTLEIQRTEQGDSAMYLCASSAGLSGANVLTFGAGSRLTVL.

This clone has a single count. The J gene is TRBJ1-3, the V gene TRBV5-6; D not certain. V was clipped by 1 base and J by 4 bases, with 9 bases between them. The germline V gene has CDR1 SGHDT and CDR2 YYEEEE. The CDR3 is made up of 14 amino acids. CDR3 loop: CASSLPGAGNTIYF. Written as DNA, the CDR3 is TGTGCCAGCAGCTTGCCTGGAGCAGGAAACACCATATATTTT.

The chain carries TRBV19 and TRBJ2-1, with 7 bases aligning to TRBD2. The V segment lost 5 bases and the J segment 9 bases; nucleotides outside the gene matches: 7. Germline V CDR1 and CDR2: LNHDA, SQIVND (reference sequence). CDR3 length: 13 amino acids. CDR3 in DNA: TGTGCCAGTAGTGGCGGCAGGGAGGGTGAGCAGTTCTTC. Protein product: CASSGGREGEQFF. The full variable domain, with the rest looked up from reference TRBV19 and TRBJ2-1, is DGGITQSPKYLFRKEGQNVTLSCEQNLNHDAMYWYRQDPGQGLRLIYYSQIVNDFQKGDIAEGYSVSREKKESFPLTVTSAQKNPTAFYLCASSGGREGEQFFGPGTRLTVL.

This clone has ten or more counts. CDR3 sequence (DNA): TGTGCCAGCAGCCTGACTAGCGGGAGTGAGGAGCAGTTCTTC. Its protein product is CASSLTSGSEEQFF. The genes are TRBV27 and TRBJ2-1; TRBD2 agrees at 12 bases. With 6 bases clipped from V and 10 bases from J, the junction kept 7 bases outside the gene matches. The CDR3 consists of 14 residues. Germline V gene sequence: CDR1 MNHEY, CDR2 SMNVEV (reference sequence).

The chain combines TRBV19 with TRBJ2-2; D gene ambiguous. The CDR3 has 13 residues. Per germline, CDR1 LNHDA and CDR2 SQIVND (reference sequence). The V end was cut by 5 bases, the J end by 4 bases, with 8 bases between. The CDR3 DNA is TGTGCCAGTAGTTGGGTGGTCACCGGGGAGCTGTTTTTT. Translation: CASSWVVTGELFF.

This clone was seen a handful of times. The chain has TRBV2 and TRBJ1-2; D is undetermined. The germline V and J ends were trimmed by 4 bases and 5 bases, with 8 bases remaining between them. This CDR3 is built from 12 residues. Germline-derived CDR1 and CDR2 are SNHLY and FYNNEI. CDR3 bases: TGTGCCAGCAGTGGACAAAATTATGGCTACACCTTC. Translated, it gives CASSGQNYGYTF. The complete variable domain, with remaining parts taken from reference TRBV2 and TRBJ1-2, reads EPEVTQTPSHQVTQMGQEVILRCVPISNHLYFYWYRQILGQKVEFLVSFYNNEISEKSEIFDDQFSVERPDGSNFTLKIRSTKLEDSAMYFCASSGQNYGYTFGSGTRLTVV.

The chain is built from TRBV28 and TRBJ2-5, with 7 nucleotides matching TRBD2. Trimming removed 5 bases from V and 5 bases from J; junction bases left unmatched: 8. This CDR3 is 14 amino acids long. Germline CDR1 reads MDHEN; CDR2 reads SYDVKM. The CDR3 sequence: CASSIRGSGETQYF. The DNA for the CDR3 is TGTGCCAGCAGTATCCGCGGGAGCGGGGAGACCCAGTACTTC.

The chain combines TRBV2 with TRBJ1-3, with 12 bases fitting TRBD1. The CDR3 extends over 16 amino acids. Trimming took 6 bases from V and 0 from J; bases not matched to a gene: 3. Germline V CDR1 and CDR2: SNHLY, FYNNEI. CDR3 loop: CASSPGQGASGNTIYF. The DNA for the CDR3 is TGTGCCAGCAGCCCGGGACAGGGGGCCTCTGGAAACACCATATATTTT.

The chain has TRBV5-4 and TRBJ1-2; D gene unclear. V shed 4 bases and J shed 2 bases, with 6 bases lying between them. The germline V gene encodes CDR1 SGHNT and CDR2 YYREEE (reference sequence). The CDR3 consists of 12 residues. The DNA of the CDR3 is TGTGCCAGCAGCGGGGAAAACTATGGCTACACCTTC. Its protein is CASSGENYGYTF.

In its sample, this clone was seen a few times. The V gene is TRBV7-6, the J gene TRBJ1-2, with D hard to call. Trimming removed 0 bases from V and 5 bases from J, with 10 bases in between. Germline CDR1 and CDR2: SGHVS and FNYEAQ. CDR3 length: 14 residues. The DNA for the CDR3 is TGTGCCAGCAGCTTAGCGCGGAGGGCGTATGGCTACACCTTC. Its protein product is CASSLARRAYGYTF. The entire variable domain, with the rest obtained from reference TRBV7-6 and TRBJ1-2, is as follows: GAGVSQSPRYKVTKRGQDVALRCDPISGHVSLYWYRQALGQGPEFLTYFNYEAQQDKSGLPNDRFSAERPEGSISTLTIQRTEQRDSAMYRCASSLARRAYGYTFGSGTRLTVV.

This chain links TRBV9 with TRBJ2-5; D unresolved. V was pared by 4 bases and J by 0 bases, with 10 bases between. Germline V gene lookup returns CDR1 SGDLS and CDR2 YYNGEE. The CDR3 has 14 residues. The CDR3 loop reads CASSPDPNQETQYF. The DNA of the CDR3 is TGTGCCAGCAGCCCAGACCCCAACCAAGAGACCCAGTACTTC.